Presented here are 20 T cell receptor beta chains from one specimen sequenced in a study of Tregs in tolerant kidney transplant recipients. Measured with immunoSEQ multiplex PCR; TCRdb has only the in-frame clones, and not every one. The sample includes over 50,000 clones, 80% to 90% of them seen just once. This sample comprised Tregs from blood, obtained before the transplant. All receptors come from a human donor who received a combined kidney and bone marrow transplant.

J is TRBJ1-1 and V is TRBV6-1; D is unresolved. Germline CDR1 is MNHNS and CDR2 is SASEGT. The CDR3 contains 14 residues. V was pared by 7 bases and J by 5 bases, with 17 bases between. CDR3 region: CASTHGGYETEAFF. CDR3 in DNA: TGTGCCAGCACCCACGGAGGGTATGAGACTGAAGCTTTCTTT.

The J gene is TRBJ1-5, the V gene TRBV15; the D is unclear. V was pared by 4 bases and J by 4 bases, with 14 bases between. CDR1 and CDR2 (germline): LNHNV, YYDKDF (reference sequence). The CDR3 contains 15 residues. This CDR3 reads CATSTISDGNQPQHF. CDR3 coding DNA: TGTGCCACCAGCACCATCTCCGACGGGAATCAGCCCCAGCATTTT. The full variable domain, with the rest looked up from reference TRBV15 and TRBJ1-5, is DAMVIQNPRYQVTQFGKPVTLSCSQTLNHNVMYWYQQKSSQAPKLLFHYYDKDFNNEADTPDNFQSRRPNTSFCFLDIRSPGLGDTAMYLCATSTISDGNQPQHFGDGTRLSIL.

V usage is TRBV28 and J usage is TRBJ1-2; D may be TRBD1 (5 bases). Germline lookup yields CDR1 MDHEN and CDR2 SYDVKM. This CDR3 is built from 13 residues. Trimming stripped 5 bases from V and 8 bases from J, with 15 bases between. The CDR3 DNA is TGTGCCAGCAGTCCCATGGGGGTTAGCGGCTACACCTTC. Protein product: CASSPMGVSGYTF.

The V gene is TRBV30, the J gene TRBJ1-3; D is unresolved. The V gene's germline CDR1 is GTSNPN and CDR2 SVGIG (reference sequence). V lost 5 bases, J lost 3 bases, and 14 bases lay in between. There are 14 residues in the CDR3. The CDR3 spells CAWARAGGGNTIYF. CDR3 in DNA: TGTGCCTGGGCGCGGGCAGGAGGTGGAAACACCATATATTTT.

The chain employs TRBV28 and TRBJ2-1; 8 nucleotides align to TRBD2. The germline gives CDR1 MDHEN, CDR2 SYDVKM. Trimming removed 8 bases from V and 5 bases from J; junction bases left unmatched: 14. The CDR3 has 16 amino acids. DNA for the CDR3: TGTGCCAGCCCCCCGTCCCTTAGCGGGACTCACAATGAGCAGTTCTTC. Its protein is CASPPSLSGTHNEQFF.

This chain links TRBV7-2 with TRBJ2-2; weak D call: TRBD2 (7 bases). The length of the CDR3 is 17 residues. V gave up 5 bases and J gave up 1 base, with 17 bases separating them. The V gene's germline CDR1 is SGHTA and CDR2 FQGNSA. The CDR3 spells CASSPGGQGWNTGELFF. The CDR3 DNA reads as TGTGCCAGCAGCCCCGGGGGGCAGGGATGGAACACCGGGGAGCTGTTTTTT. The whole variable domain, filled in from reference TRBV7-2 and TRBJ2-2, reads GAGVSQSPSNKVTEKGKDVELRCDPISGHTALYWYRQSLGQGLEFLIYFQGNSAPDKSGLPSDRFSAERTGGSVSTLTIQRTQQEDSAVYLCASSPGGQGWNTGELFFGEGSRLTVL.

This clone was picked up one time. The identical CDR3 is also encoded by other nucleotide sequences in the sample. The chain has TRBV7-2 and TRBJ2-1, with D possibly matching TRBD1 (5 bases). This CDR3 contains 13 residues. Per the germline V gene, CDR1 is SGHTA and CDR2 is FQGNSA. Trimming shortened V by 3 bases and J by 3 bases, and 6 bases separated the two germline ends. The CDR3 loop is CASSLGRYNEQFF. The CDR3 region has the DNA TGTGCCAGCAGCTTGGGGCGCTACAATGAGCAGTTCTTC.

DNA of the CDR3: TGTGCCAGCAGTTGGGAACAGGGCTCTGGGGTGACCCAGCATTTT. The encoded protein is CASSWEQGSGVTQHF. The chain joins TRBV2 to TRBJ1-5; perhaps TRBD1 as D (6 bases). CDR3 length equals 15 residues. V lost 5 bases and J 11 bases, leaving 22 bases between the germline ends. Per germline, CDR1 SNHLY and CDR2 FYNNEI.

The chain joins TRBV5-8 to TRBJ1-2, with D hard to call. Germline CDR1 and CDR2: SGHTS and YDEGEE. The CDR3 loop spans 14 amino acids. The V gene lost 6 bases and the J gene lost 8 bases, with 20 bases spanning the gap. The CDR3: CASTFTWGSWGYTF. CDR3 DNA sequence: TGTGCCAGCACCTTTACTTGGGGATCTTGGGGCTACACCTTC.

The chain carries TRBV14 and TRBJ1-1, with D tentatively TRBD1 (5 bases). The germline V gene encodes CDR1 SGHDN and CDR2 FVKESK. With 5 bases removed from V and 0 bases from J, the gap between germline ends came to 16 bases. CDR3 length: 16 amino acids. CDR3 nucleotide sequence: TGTGCCAGCAGCAGCCGGCGGGACGGGTTGAACACTGAAGCTTTCTTT. This sequence encodes CASSSRRDGLNTEAFF.

The chain carries TRBV6-1 and TRBJ1-1; D call uncertain. The CDR3 has 15 residues. Germline loops: CDR1 MNHNS, CDR2 SASEGT. Trimming left V 7 bases short and J 2 bases short, with 17 bases between. CDR3 loop: CASILSGGGNTEAFF. For the CDR3, the DNA is TGTGCCAGCATCCTAAGTGGTGGCGGAAACACTGAAGCTTTCTTT.

This clone was counted only a few times. V is TRBV11-2 and J is TRBJ2-7; no firm D call. Germline assignment: CDR1 SGHAT and CDR2 FQNNGV. This CDR3 comprises 14 residues. The germline V and J ends were trimmed by 5 bases and 1 base, with 12 bases remaining between them. This CDR3 is CASSPSIASYEQYF. CDR3 sequence (DNA): TGTGCCAGCAGCCCCTCGATAGCTTCCTACGAGCAGTACTTC.

This clone was picked up one time. The rearrangement links TRBV7-2 to TRBJ1-4, with D maybe TRBD1 (6 bases). There are 16 residues in the CDR3. Trimming took 1 base from V and 4 from J, leaving 13 bases between them. From germline, CDR1 is SGHTA and CDR2 FQGNSA. The CDR3 DNA sequence: TGTGCCAGCAGCTTAGGTCGGGGGCGAGGTAATGAAAAACTGTTTTTT. It translates to CASSLGRGRGNEKLFF.

The chain employs TRBV19 and TRBJ2-6; D not certain. The length of the CDR3 is 14 residues. V lost 10 bases and J 0 bases, leaving 10 bases between the germline ends. Per germline, CDR1 LNHDA and CDR2 SQIVND (reference sequence). CDR3 in amino acids: CATGRPSGANVLTF. In DNA form, the CDR3 reads TGTGCCACCGGACGGCCCTCTGGGGCCAACGTCCTGACTTTC.

This clone occurred once. This rearrangement joins TRBV27 to TRBJ2-5; the D gene is possibly TRBD1 (5 bases). The J call may not be correct, given that the DNA end is closer to TRBJ2-7. The length of the CDR3 is 16 residues. Looked up from germline, CDR1 is MNHEY and CDR2 is SMNVEV (reference sequence). The CDR3 region has the DNA TGTGCCAGCGCTACGGCCCACAGGTTACTTTTATCCGAGCAGTACTTC. Translating gives CASATAHRLLLSEQYF.

In regard to this clone: Germline and junction disagree at one end, which may indicate a read error. This chain joins TRBV5-1 and TRBJ2-7; possibly TRBD2 for D (6 bases). The CDR3 runs 14 residues. Per germline, CDR1 SGHRS and CDR2 YFSETQ. The CDR3 sequence: CASTLGGSSYEQYF. The CDR3 DNA reads TGCGCCAGCACCTTGGGGGGAAGCTCCTACGAGCAGTACTTC.

The V and J genes are TRBV5-4 and TRBJ1-1; D possibly corresponds to TRBD1 (5 bases). CDR3 size: 16 residues. The germline V and J ends were trimmed by 4 bases and 2 bases, with 18 bases remaining between them. CDR1 SGHNT and CDR2 YYREEE come from the germline V gene (reference sequence). The DNA of the CDR3 is TGTGCCAGCAGCCTTTCCTACGCGACAGTTAACACTGAAGCTTTCTTT. This translates into CASSLSYATVNTEAFF.

This chain connects TRBV19 to TRBJ2-7, with D possibly being TRBD1 (6 bases). Looked up from germline, CDR1 is LNHDA and CDR2 is SQIVND (reference sequence). V was clipped by 6 bases and J by 6 bases, with 18 bases between them. This CDR3 has 14 residues. The DNA for the CDR3 is TGTGCCAGTAGGAGGCCAGGGGTGCTTGGCGAGCAGTACTTC. Translation: CASRRPGVLGEQYF.

This clone was recorded only once. The V and J genes are TRBV7-2 and TRBJ2-2; D tentatively reads TRBD1 or TRBD2 (5 bases each). This CDR3 has 15 residues. Germline CDR1 is SGHTA and CDR2 is FQGNSA. The ends were cut back, 5 bases at V and 4 bases at J, with 14 bases in the middle. CDR3 in amino acids: CASSLMGEITGELFF. CDR3 DNA sequence: TGTGCCAGCAGCCTAATGGGGGAAATCACCGGGGAGCTGTTTTTT. Full variable domain (remainder filled in from reference TRBV7-2 and TRBJ2-2): GAGVSQSPSNKVTEKGKDVELRCDPISGHTALYWYRQSLGQGLEFLIYFQGNSAPDKSGLPSDRFSAERTGGSVSTLTIQRTQQEDSAVYLCASSLMGEITGELFFGEGSRLTVL.

J is TRBJ2-2 and V is TRBV27; 10 bases are shared with TRBD1. V lost 5 bases and J lost 6; bases outside the gene matches: 3. CDR3 length: 14 amino acids. In germline, CDR1 is MNHEY, CDR2 SMNVEV (reference sequence). The chain's CDR3 is CASSPGTGAGELFF. The CDR3 nucleotides read TGTGCCAGCAGTCCCGGGACAGGGGCCGGGGAGCTGTTTTTT.